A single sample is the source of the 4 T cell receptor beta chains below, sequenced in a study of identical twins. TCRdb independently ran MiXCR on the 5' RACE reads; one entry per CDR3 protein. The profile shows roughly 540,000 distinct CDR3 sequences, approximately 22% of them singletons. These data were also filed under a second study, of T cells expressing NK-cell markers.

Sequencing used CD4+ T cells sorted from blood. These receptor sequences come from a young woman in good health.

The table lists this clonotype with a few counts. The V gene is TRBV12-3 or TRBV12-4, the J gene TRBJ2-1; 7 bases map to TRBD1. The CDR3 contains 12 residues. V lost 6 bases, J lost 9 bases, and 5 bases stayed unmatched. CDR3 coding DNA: TGTGCCAGCAGGCGACAGGGACCTGAGCAGTTCTTC. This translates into CASRRQGPEQFF.

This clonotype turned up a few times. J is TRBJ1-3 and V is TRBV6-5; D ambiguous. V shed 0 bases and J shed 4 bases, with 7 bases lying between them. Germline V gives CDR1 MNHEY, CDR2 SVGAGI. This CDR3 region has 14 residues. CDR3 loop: CASSYSMLGNTIYF. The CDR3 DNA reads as TGTGCCAGCAGTTACTCGATGTTAGGAAACACCATATATTTT.

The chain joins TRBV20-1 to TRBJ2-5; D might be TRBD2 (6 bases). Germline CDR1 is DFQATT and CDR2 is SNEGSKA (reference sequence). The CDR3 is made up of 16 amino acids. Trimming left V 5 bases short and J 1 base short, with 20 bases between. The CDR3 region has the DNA TGCAGTGCTGCCGGGGGTCCTAGCCAGCCCCAAGAGACCCAGTACTTC. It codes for CSAAGGPSQPQETQYF.

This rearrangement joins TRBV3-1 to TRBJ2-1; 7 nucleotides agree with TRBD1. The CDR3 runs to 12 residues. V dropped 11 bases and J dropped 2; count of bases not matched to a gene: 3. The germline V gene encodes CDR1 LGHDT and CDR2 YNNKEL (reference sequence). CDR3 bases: TGTGCCTCCGGGACAGCCTACAATGAGCAGTTCTTC. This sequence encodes CASGTAYNEQFF.